The entry that follows covers one TCR beta chain sequence. This record comes from a study of blood T cell repertoires in COVID-19. On the study more broadly: Samples of COVID-19 (acute and convalescent) were obtained from the United States, Italy and Spain. In each case, the material was cDNA or gDNA derived from T cells, B-cell-depleted T cells, or PBMCs.

Per the study methods: Amplification of reference gene primers provided the estimated nucleated cell counts. Assay: immunoSEQ multiplex PCR; the TCRdb copy retains only in-frame clones and omits some. V and J calls plus clone size are reproduced from that table; the DNA served to infer D and trimming. The sample includes about 90,000 clones, over 80% seen only once; the top ten take 31%. The sequenced sample consisted of peripheral blood. The receptor's source is a woman of 80 years or more with active or convalescent COVID-19.

The CDR3 reads CASTSLTGFFQPQHF. As DNA, the CDR3 is TGTGCCAGTACTTCCCTTACAGGGTTTTTTCAGCCCCAGCATTTT. This chain links TRBV19 with TRBJ1-5; the D gene is possibly TRBD1 (6 bases). CDR3 length equals 15 residues. The germline V and J ends were trimmed by 7 bases and 6 bases, with 19 bases remaining between them. CDR1 and CDR2 (germline): LNHDA, SQIVND (reference sequence).